Presented here are 25 T cell receptor beta chains from one specimen sequenced in a study of shared clonotypes between healthy human individuals. The data were produced by immunoSEQ multiplex PCR, yet TCRdb's version contains in-frame clones alone and is incomplete. The sample lists around 1.1 million clones, 70% to 80% occurring once. Input material: memory CD4+ T cells from PBMCs. Subset here: CD45RA-negative fraction. These receptor sequences come from a man between 18 and 35 years old in good health. Some clones in this sample may be carry-over from other donors' samples.

CDR3 protein: CASSPPVSDTSTDTQYF. The CDR3, as DNA: TGTGCCAGCTCACCACCTGTTTCCGATACTAGCACAGATACGCAGTATTTT. The genes are TRBV18 and TRBJ2-3; D remains ambiguous. This CDR3 is 17 amino acids long. V lost 0 bases to trimming and J lost 0 bases, with 13 bases between them. Per the germline V gene, CDR1 is KGHSH and CDR2 is LQKENI.

The J gene is TRBJ2-1, the V gene TRBV7-3; 8 nucleotides line up with TRBD2. Per the germline V gene, CDR1 is SGHTA and CDR2 is FQGTGA. V lost 2 bases and J lost 6; bases outside the gene matches: 3. CDR3 size: 14 residues. CDR3 region: CASSLLAGINEQFF. CDR3 bases: TGTGCCAGCAGCTTATTAGCGGGAATCAATGAGCAGTTCTTC.

As for this clone: Germline and junction disagree at one end, which may indicate a read error. This chain connects TRBV5-4 to TRBJ2-5; the D gene could be TRBD1 or TRBD2 (7 bases each). Germline assignment: CDR1 SGHNT and CDR2 YYREEE (reference sequence). This CDR3 spans 15 amino acids. CDR3 sequence (DNA): TGTGCCAGCAGCTTACGGTCAGGGGGAGGGGAGAGCCAGTACTTC. Translated: CASSLRSGGGESQYF.

The chain employs TRBV18 and TRBJ2-7, with 7 bases aligning to TRBD2. This CDR3 contains 15 residues. Losses at the gene ends were 1 base for V and 0 bases for J; bases not matched to a gene: 3. Germline V gives CDR1 KGHSH, CDR2 LQKENI. CDR3 DNA: TGTGCCAGCTCACCACAAGCGGGGAACTCCTACGAGCAGTACTTC. Translated, it gives CASSPQAGNSYEQYF.

CDR3 sequence (DNA): TGCAGCGTTGAAGATCGGGGGGACCGATACTCTGGAAACACCATATATTTT. Its translation: CSVEDRGDRYSGNTIYF. The V gene is TRBV29-1, the J gene TRBJ1-3; possibly TRBD1 for D (5 bases). The CDR3 is 17 amino acids. Germline V lookup: CDR1 SQVTM, CDR2 ANQGSEA. Trimming pared 0 bases from V and 0 bases from J, leaving 15 bases between. The full variable domain, its missing parts supplied by reference TRBV29-1 and TRBJ1-3, is SAVISQKPSRDICQRGTSLTIQCQVDSQVTMMFWYRQQPGQSLTLIATANQGSEATYESGFVIDKFPISRPNLTFSTLTVSNMSPEDSSIYLCSVEDRGDRYSGNTIYFGEGSWLTVV.

The V gene is TRBV28, the J gene TRBJ2-2, with D maybe TRBD2 (5 bases). CDR1 is MDHEN, CDR2 SYDVKM, per germline. This CDR3 contains 13 residues. V lost 3 bases and J 6 bases, leaving 8 bases between the germline ends. CDR3: CASSFQRSGELFF. In DNA form, the CDR3 reads TGTGCCAGCAGTTTCCAGCGGTCCGGGGAGCTGTTTTTT.

This clone turned up a few times. The chain combines TRBV7-2 with TRBJ1-1; TRBD1 might be the D (5 bases). CDR3 length: 13 amino acids. V was clipped by 5 bases and J by 2 bases, with 9 bases between them. Germline assignment: CDR1 SGHTA and CDR2 FQGNSA. CDR3 nucleotides: TGTGCCAGCAGCGGCCGGGACAACACTGAAGCTTTCTTT. Translated, it gives CASSGRDNTEAFF.

The chain is built from TRBV30 and TRBJ2-3; maybe TRBD1 (5 bases). The V and J ends lost 0 bases and 2 bases respectively, with 9 bases between them. This CDR3 contains 14 residues. Per the germline V gene, CDR1 is GTSNPN and CDR2 is SVGIG (reference sequence). The CDR3 coding sequence is TGTGCCTGGAGTGTACAGGCCAACACAGATACGCAGTATTTT. It codes for CAWSVQANTDTQYF. The entire variable domain, with the rest obtained from reference TRBV30 and TRBJ2-3, is as follows: SQTIHQWPATLVQPVGSPLSLECTVEGTSNPNLYWYRQAAGRGLQLLFYSVGIGQISSEVPQNLSASRPQDRQFILSSKKLLLSDSGFYLCAWSVQANTDTQYFGPGTRLTVL.

The chain combines TRBV10-3 with TRBJ2-7, with 12 bases lining up with TRBD2. CDR3 length: 16 amino acids. J lost 0 bases, V lost 3 bases, and 3 bases had no gene match. Germline-derived CDR1 and CDR2 are ENHRY and SYGVKD. The CDR3 here is CAISDSTSGSSYEQYF. The CDR3 DNA reads as TGTGCCATCAGTGATTCGACTAGCGGGAGCTCCTACGAGCAGTACTTC.

The genes are TRBV7-2 and TRBJ1-5, with 10 bases lining up with TRBD1. The germline gives CDR1 SGHTA, CDR2 FQGNSA. Trimming cost V 0 bases and J 6 bases; bases outside gene matches: 2. This CDR3 comprises 15 residues. CDR3 DNA sequence: TGTGCCAGCAGCTTAGCACGGGACAGGGGTCAGCCCCAGCATTTT. It is translated as CASSLARDRGQPQHF. Using reference TRBV7-2 and TRBJ1-5 for the parts outside the CDR3, the full variable domain is GAGVSQSPSNKVTEKGKDVELRCDPISGHTALYWYRQSLGQGLEFLIYFQGNSAPDKSGLPSDRFSAERTGGSVSTLTIQRTQQEDSAVYLCASSLARDRGQPQHFGDGTRLSIL.

The gene calls are TRBV18 and TRBJ2-3; D uncertain. The CDR3 length is 16 residues. Trimming cost V 0 bases and J 10 bases, with 20 bases left between them. In germline, CDR1 is KGHSH, CDR2 LQKENI. CDR3 sequence (DNA): TGTGCCAGCTCACCACCGAACAGTCAAGGTGGAAGTGCGCAGTATTTT. Translated, it gives CASSPPNSQGGSAQYF.

The J gene is TRBJ2-7, the V gene TRBV29-1, with D possibly matching TRBD2 (7 bases). CDR3 length: 15 amino acids. The V gene's germline CDR1 is SQVTM and CDR2 ANQGSEA. The V gene lost 5 bases and the J gene lost 1 base, with 18 bases spanning the gap. The chain's CDR3 is CSVSQGSSGSYEQYF. The CDR3 DNA follows: TGCAGCGTTTCCCAGGGGTCTAGCGGATCCTACGAGCAGTACTTC.

The chain employs TRBV5-1 and TRBJ2-5, with D hard to call. Trimming cost V 0 bases and J 9 bases, with 6 bases left between them. The CDR3 has 11 residues. Germline values: CDR1 SGHRS, CDR2 YFSETQ. CDR3 protein: CASSLAAAQYF. CDR3 nucleotide sequence: TGCGCCAGCAGCTTGGCGGCGGCCCAGTACTTC.

The chain recombines TRBV7-2 with TRBJ1-4; D ambiguous. V lost 1 base, J lost 3 bases, and 6 bases lay in between. Germline CDR1 is SGHTA and CDR2 is FQGNSA. CDR3 length: 14 amino acids. CDR3 protein: CASSLGTPNEKLFF. CDR3 DNA sequence: TGTGCCAGCAGCTTAGGGACCCCTAATGAAAAACTGTTTTTT. Based on the CDR3 plus reference TRBV7-2 and TRBJ1-4, the full variable domain is GAGVSQSPSNKVTEKGKDVELRCDPISGHTALYWYRQSLGQGLEFLIYFQGNSAPDKSGLPSDRFSAERTGGSVSTLTIQRTQQEDSAVYLCASSLGTPNEKLFFGSGTQLSVL.

On this clone: It is likely a read error: a sequence one base away is far more abundant. Distinct nucleotide sequences in the sample also encode this CDR3. The chain links TRBV30 to TRBJ1-4; D is unresolved. The CDR3 sequence is 12 residues long. Germline values: CDR1 GTSNPN, CDR2 SVGIG (reference sequence). The CDR3 sequence: CAWSASREKLFF. The CDR3 DNA sequence: TGTGCATGGAGTGCCTCTCGGGAAAAACTGTTTTTT.

The chain combines TRBV5-1 with TRBJ2-4; 8 bases are shared with TRBD2. J gave up 0 bases and V 1 base, and 0 bases lay outside the gene matches. The length of the CDR3 is 15 residues. CDR1 is SGHRS and CDR2 is YFSETQ in the germline V gene. This CDR3 is CASSLTSGAKNIQYF. CDR3 DNA: TGCGCCAGCAGCTTGACTAGCGGAGCCAAAAACATTCAGTACTTC.

The sample holds many counts of this clone. This chain connects TRBV6-6 to TRBJ1-1; no clear D. V was clipped by 4 bases and J by 0 bases, with 3 bases between them. This CDR3 has 12 amino acids. In germline, CDR1 is MNHNY, CDR2 SVGAGI (reference sequence). In DNA, the CDR3 is TGTGCCAGCAGTTGGCTGAACACTGAAGCTTTCTTT. Its translation is CASSWLNTEAFF.

This clone was counted only a few times. The chain recombines TRBV2 with TRBJ1-1; D possibly corresponds to TRBD1 (6 bases). The CDR3 loop spans 16 amino acids. From germline, CDR1 is SNHLY and CDR2 FYNNEI. Trimming removed 8 bases at V and 2 bases at J, with 21 bases between. CDR3 protein: CASQLTGRGVNTEAFF. The CDR3 DNA follows: TGTGCCAGCCAATTAACAGGGAGAGGTGTAAACACTGAAGCTTTCTTT. The variable domain in full, with the rest retrieved from reference TRBV2 and TRBJ1-1, is EPEVTQTPSHQVTQMGQEVILRCVPISNHLYFYWYRQILGQKVEFLVSFYNNEISEKSEIFDDQFSVERPDGSNFTLKIRSTKLEDSAMYFCASQLTGRGVNTEAFFGQGTRLTVV.

CDR3 sequence (DNA): TGTGCCAGTAGTATCAGTACTAGCGCCAACAATGAGCAGTTCTTC. Amino acid sequence: CASSISTSANNEQFF. The V call is TRBV19, the J call TRBJ2-1; 7 nucleotides line up with TRBD2. The V gene's germline CDR1 is LNHDA and CDR2 SQIVND (reference sequence). Trimming cost V 3 bases and J 5 bases; bases outside gene matches: 7. CDR3 size: 15 residues. The full variable domain, with the rest looked up from reference TRBV19 and TRBJ2-1, is DGGITQSPKYLFRKEGQNVTLSCEQNLNHDAMYWYRQDPGQGLRLIYYSQIVNDFQKGDIAEGYSVSREKKESFPLTVTSAQKNPTAFYLCASSISTSANNEQFFGPGTRLTVL.

The chain links TRBV7-9 to TRBJ1-3; D is undetermined. CDR3 length: 15 amino acids. V dropped 5 bases and J dropped 2 bases, with 13 bases sitting between them. Germline V gene lookup returns CDR1 SEHNR and CDR2 FQNEAQ (reference sequence). CDR3 in DNA: TGTGCCAGCAGCGCGCAAGCAGGACCTGGAAACACCATATATTTT. Residues: CASSAQAGPGNTIYF.

This sequence joins TRBV5-1 and TRBJ2-2; the D call may be TRBD1 or TRBD2 (5 bases each). The CDR3 covers 15 residues. Between the trimmed V and J ends, which lost 4 bases and 0 bases, there was a span of 10 bases. Germline CDR1 SGHRS, CDR2 YFSETQ. CDR3 coding DNA: TGCGCCAGCAGCCAGGGACCCGCGAACACCGGGGAGCTGTTTTTT. Translating gives CASSQGPANTGELFF.

The chain has TRBV7-2 and TRBJ2-5, with D unresolved. V lost 0 bases and J lost 7, with 12 bases in between. In germline, CDR1 is SGHTA, CDR2 FQGNSA. This CDR3 comprises 14 residues. CDR3 nucleotides: TGTGCCAGCAGCTTAGCGCTCTCGGGTGGGACCCAGTACTTC. Its protein is CASSLALSGGTQYF.

J is TRBJ2-3 and V is TRBV7-9, with D uncertain. The CDR3 runs 12 residues. Deletions cut 5 bases from V and 6 bases from J, with 9 bases between. The germline V gene has CDR1 SEHNR and CDR2 FQNEAQ (reference sequence). CDR3 region: CASSASRDTQYF. The CDR3 DNA sequence: TGTGCCAGCAGCGCGAGCCGGGATACGCAGTATTTT.

This chain connects TRBV6-1 to TRBJ1-2; D uncertain. Trimming stripped 10 bases from V and 1 base from J, with 4 bases between. The CDR3 length is 10 residues. Germline assignment: CDR1 MNHNS and CDR2 SASEGT. The DNA of the CDR3 is TGTGCCACTAGTAACTATGGCTACACCTTC. As protein: CATSNYGYTF.

The rearrangement links TRBV27 to TRBJ2-5, with no clear D. Trimming pared 4 bases from V and 2 bases from J, leaving 17 bases between. The CDR3 extends over 16 amino acids. Germline V gene lookup returns CDR1 MNHEY and CDR2 SMNVEV (reference sequence). The CDR3 nucleotides read TGTGCCAGCAGTTCCGCCACCCAGTATGGGCAAGAGACCCAGTACTTC. This encodes CASSSATQYGQETQYF.